Presented here are 6 T cell receptor beta chains from one specimen sequenced in a study of blood T cell repertoires in COVID-19. The data were produced by immunoSEQ multiplex PCR, yet TCRdb's version contains in-frame clones alone and is incomplete. The repertoire holds tens of thousands of clones, with 79% as singletons. Material: peripheral blood. These receptors came from a man in his sixties with active or convalescent COVID-19.

This chain uses TRBV15 with TRBJ1-1; tentative D call: TRBD1 (5 bases). The ends were cut back, 0 bases at V and 0 bases at J, with 11 bases in the middle. This CDR3 contains 16 residues. Germline V lookup: CDR1 LNHNV, CDR2 YYDKDF (reference sequence). The CDR3 is CATSREGRAVNTEAFF. The CDR3 DNA reads TGTGCCACCAGCAGAGAGGGCAGGGCAGTGAACACTGAAGCTTTCTTT.

This clone was recorded a few times. The genes are TRBV7-9 and TRBJ2-1, with D possibly being TRBD1 (6 bases). CDR3 length: 14 amino acids. Germline V gene lookup returns CDR1 SEHNR and CDR2 FQNEAQ (reference sequence). Trimming stripped 3 bases from V and 0 bases from J, with 6 bases between. The CDR3 bases are TGTGCCAGCAGCTTCAGGGGCTCCTACAATGAGCAGTTCTTC. Protein product: CASSFRGSYNEQFF.

V is TRBV18 and J is TRBJ1-5; TRBD1 is a possible D gene (5 bases). Germline CDR1 and CDR2: KGHSH and LQKENI. The CDR3 runs to 14 residues. V dropped 6 bases and J dropped 1 base, with 10 bases sitting between them. The CDR3 protein is CASSPTESNQPQHF. The DNA for the CDR3 is TGTGCCAGCTCGCCGACAGAGAGCAATCAGCCCCAGCATTTT.

The rearrangement joins TRBV7-8 to TRBJ2-1; D gene unclear. Germline CDR1 SGHVS, CDR2 FQNEAQ. Trimming took 0 bases from V and 1 from J, leaving 13 bases between them. The CDR3 is made up of 17 amino acids. The CDR3 DNA reads TGTGCCAGCAGCTTAGCGTACGGGTCGGGTTCCTACAATGAGCAGTTCTTC. It codes for CASSLAYGSGSYNEQFF.

The chain joins TRBV27 to TRBJ2-5; D is uncertain. The CDR3 length is 13 residues. Germline CDR1 reads MNHEY; CDR2 reads SMNVEV (reference sequence). Deletions cut 5 bases from V and 5 bases from J, with 12 bases between. The CDR3 DNA reads as TGTGCCAGCAGTCCCAGCCACGGGGAGACCCAGTACTTC. Its protein is CASSPSHGETQYF.

The chain uses TRBV5-1 and TRBJ2-7; D perhaps matches TRBD2 (7 bases). The length of the CDR3 is 14 residues. Germline assignment: CDR1 SGHRS and CDR2 YFSETQ. V lost 2 bases, J lost 6 bases, and 15 bases lay in between. The CDR3 coding sequence is TGCGCCAGCAGCTTAATGACAGGCGGGGGCGAGCAGTACTTC. It encodes CASSLMTGGGEQYF.